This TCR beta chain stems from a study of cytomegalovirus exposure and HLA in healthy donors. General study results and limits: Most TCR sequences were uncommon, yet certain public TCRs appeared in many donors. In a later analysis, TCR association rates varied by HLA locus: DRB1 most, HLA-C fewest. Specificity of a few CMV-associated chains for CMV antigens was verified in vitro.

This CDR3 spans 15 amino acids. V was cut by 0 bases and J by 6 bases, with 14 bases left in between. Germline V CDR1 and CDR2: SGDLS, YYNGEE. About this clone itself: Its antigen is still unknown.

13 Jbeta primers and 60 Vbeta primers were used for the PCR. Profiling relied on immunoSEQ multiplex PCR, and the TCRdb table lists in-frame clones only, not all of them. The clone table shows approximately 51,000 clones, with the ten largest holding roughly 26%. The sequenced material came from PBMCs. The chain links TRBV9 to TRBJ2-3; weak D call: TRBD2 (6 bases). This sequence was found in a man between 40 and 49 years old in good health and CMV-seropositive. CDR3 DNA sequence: TGTGCCAGCAGCGTAGTAGGCGGGGCTCGGGATACGCAGTATTTT. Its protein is CASSVVGGARDTQYF.